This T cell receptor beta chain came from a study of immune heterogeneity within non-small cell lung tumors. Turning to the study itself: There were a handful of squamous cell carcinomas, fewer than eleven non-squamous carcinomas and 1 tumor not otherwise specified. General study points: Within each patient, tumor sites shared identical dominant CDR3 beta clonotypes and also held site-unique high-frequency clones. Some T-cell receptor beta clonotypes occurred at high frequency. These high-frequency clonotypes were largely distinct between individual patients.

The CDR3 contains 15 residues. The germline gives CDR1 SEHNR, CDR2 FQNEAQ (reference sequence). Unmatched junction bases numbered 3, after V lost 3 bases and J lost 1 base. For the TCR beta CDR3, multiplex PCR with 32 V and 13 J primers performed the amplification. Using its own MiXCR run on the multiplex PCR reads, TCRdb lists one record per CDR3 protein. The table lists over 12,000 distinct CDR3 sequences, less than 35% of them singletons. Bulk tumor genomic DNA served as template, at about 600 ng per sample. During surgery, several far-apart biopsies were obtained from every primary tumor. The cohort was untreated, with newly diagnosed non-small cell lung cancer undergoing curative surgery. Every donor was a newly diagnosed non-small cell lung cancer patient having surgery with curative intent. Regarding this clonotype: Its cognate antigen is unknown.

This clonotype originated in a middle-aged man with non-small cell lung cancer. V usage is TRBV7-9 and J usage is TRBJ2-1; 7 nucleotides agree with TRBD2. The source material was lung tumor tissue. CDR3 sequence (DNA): TGTGCCAGCAGCTTTTACGGGAGGTCCTACAATGAGCAGTTCTTC. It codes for CASSFYGRSYNEQFF.